This T cell receptor beta chain comes out of a study of OX40 agonist ivuxolimab in advanced cancers. Study background: Patients were dosed with the agonistic anti-OX40 (CD134) antibody ivuxolimab.

Clones were sequenced by immunoSEQ multiplex PCR, and TCRdb holds only the in-frame ones, with some missing. This sample carries 55,000 to 70,000 clones, roughly 84% of them seen once, and the ten largest clones take roughly 4.4%. The CDR3 covers 14 residues. The V gene lost 0 bases and the J gene lost 5 bases, with 10 bases spanning the gap. CDR1 is MNHEY and CDR2 is SMNVEV in the germline V gene (reference sequence). Autoimmune disease history or systemic immunosuppression excluded patients. V is TRBV27 and J is TRBJ1-2; D gene ambiguous. The receptor was derived from an adult with an advanced solid tumor such as melanoma, head and neck, liver or kidney cancer. The specimen comprised CD4+ or CD8+ T cells sorted from blood, sampled in a trial of the OX40 agonist ivuxolimab. The CDR3 region is CASSLSVETYGYTF. CDR3 in DNA: TGTGCCAGCAGTTTATCAGTGGAGACTTATGGCTACACCTTC.